This record looks at one TCR beta chain sequence and its context. What this receptor recognizes is not known. No per-base quality is available; no much larger clone lies one base away. The label giving this sample's treatment or condition can be read as: approximately nine-day PBMC culture with coronavirus spike peptide pools or control peptides (ViraFEST assay). To expand antigen-specific T cells with peptide pools and then pick out the expanded clonotypes through TCR sequencing, the study relied on the ViraFEST assay. Positive SARS-CoV-2 PCR tests in the convalescent patients dated from March to December 2020, before Alpha, Beta and Delta variants emerged in the United States. Each well held 2 million to 2.5 million PBMCs cultured with roughly 10 ug/ml peptide pools in IMDM containing around 5% human AB serum and 9.5 to 10 IU/ml IL-2. On days 3 and 7, half of the culture medium was replaced with fresh IL-2-containing medium. CD4+ T cells were isolated after approximately eleven days of culture through negative selection using the EasySep CD4+ T cell isolation kit. Ficoll-Paque Plus gradient centrifugation was used to isolate PBMCs from whole blood, and the isolated PBMCs were then either used fresh or cryopreserved at -140C. In general, triplicate wells were set up for every culture condition.

Its CDR3 holds 13 amino acids, cysteine through phenylalanine. The sequence is cut down to CDR3 DNA, 39 bases in frame from base 1. Trimming removed 8 bases from V and 6 bases from J, leaving 17 bases between the germline ends. In the germline V gene, CDR1 corresponds to SNHLY and CDR2 to FYNNEI. The library was prepared using PCR. DNA from cultured CD4+ T cells underwent TCR sequencing with the Oncomine TCR Beta short-read assay at the Johns Hopkins FTIC core. Genomic DNA was extracted from the cultured CD4+ T cells with the QIAamp micro DNA kit. Oncomine TCR Beta libraries from cultured CD4+ T cells were pooled using unique dual indexes and sequenced on an Illumina iSeq 100. As for the authors' bioinformatics: Non-productive sequences were removed, and CDR3s that did not start with C, did not end with F or W, or were shorter than 7 amino acids were discarded. The MANAFEST web application was used to identify antigen-specific clonotypes by comparing peptide-stimulated wells against reference wells and other culture wells. To be called positive, a clone needed an FDR below 0.05, an odds ratio above 5, and a productive frequency above 0.1% in at least two of three replicate wells. A clonotype was classed as cross-reactive if the clonotype showed significant expansion both in SARS-CoV-2 spike wells and in at least one common cold coronavirus spike condition. Using R version 3.6.1, CDR3 homology was evaluated through Levenshtein distances (stringdist) along with unrooted phylogenetic trees (ape). Through fastp at Q25 and MiXCR, TCRdb rebuilt clones from the public reads, retaining in-frame beta chains. Every entry covers one CDR3 protein and lists the most common genes and DNA from its rows. These V and J calls derive from TCRdb rather than the authors' analysis. This sample has over 10,000 distinct CDR3 sequences in its table, and about a third of those were observed once. 12% of the sample is in the top ten clones.

This record comes from a study of vaccination and CD4 T cells after COVID-19 (dated 2022 in TCRdb). Regarding the study in general: Convalescent patients had a positive SARS-CoV-2 result on nasal swab PCR, and of these patients, under ten had mild disease and one had severe disease. The convalescent cohort comprised six males and four females, including two Hispanic individuals, seven Caucasians, two Asians and one multiracial person. Participants got two doses of the Pfizer-BioNTech BNT162b2 vaccine (n=8) or two doses of the Moderna mRNA-1273 vaccine (n=2). Post-COVID blood samples from convalescent patients were collected a median of approximately 93 days after diagnosis, with a range of 35 to 161 days. Post-vaccine blood samples were collected a median of approximately 68 days after the second vaccine dose, ranging from roughly 13 to 250 days. Overlapping spike peptide pools from SARS-CoV-2 and from the common cold coronaviruses HCoV-NL63, HCoV-OC43 and HCoV-229E were used as culture stimuli. In control cultures, a CEFX viral epitope pool was used as positive control, an HIV-1 Nef peptide pool was used as negative control, or no peptide was added. The spike-specific CD4+ TCR repertoire was compared before and after mRNA vaccination in approximately 9 COVID-19 convalescent patients and a handful of infection-naive healthy vaccine recipients.

On the study overall, not on this receptor specifically: In convalescent patients, a median approximately 90% of post-vaccine SARS-CoV-2-reactive clones were detected only after vaccination, suggesting vaccine-specific priming. Nearly all vaccine-specific clones in convalescent patients (304 of 307) were mono-reactive for SARS-CoV-2 spike rather than cross-reactive with common cold coronaviruses. Although the median number of SARS-CoV-2-reactive clonotypes went up from some 23 after infection to more than 30 after vaccination, the increase was not significant. The study included relatively few convalescent patients and did not analyze early timepoints after natural infection.

Sequencing input: CD4+ T cells from blood, cultured in vitro. The sequence was collected from a human donor who had recovered from COVID-19. The V and J segments used are TRBV2 and TRBJ2-7, with the identity of the D gene unclear. This receptor carries the CDR3 CASRRSPGFEQYF. At the DNA level, the sequence is TGTGCCAGCCGGCGTAGCCCTGGGTTCGAGCAGTACTTC.